A single sample is the source of the 21 T cell receptor beta chains below, sequenced in a study of Graves' ophthalmopathy and Graves' hyperthyroidism. The sequenced template was RNA, covering the TCR beta CDR3 region. Scientists carried out first-round RT-PCR using HTBI primers and then a second-round multiplex PCR. MiXCR was run by TCRdb on the multiplex PCR reads, yielding one entry per CDR3 protein. The sample includes under 350,000 distinct CDR3 sequences, 17% seen only once; the top ten take around an eighth. Input material: peripheral blood. These receptors all stem from an adult man with Graves' ophthalmopathy.

This clonotype was counted at least ten times. This chain joins TRBV5-1 and TRBJ1-1; the D gene is possibly TRBD1 (5 bases). CDR3 length: 15 amino acids. Germline-derived CDR1 and CDR2 are SGHRS and YFSETQ. The germline V and J ends were trimmed by 0 bases and 0 bases, with 9 bases remaining between them. CDR3 coding DNA: TGCGCCAGCAGCTTGGGTCCAGGGATGAACACTGAAGCTTTCTTT. Translating gives CASSLGPGMNTEAFF.

This clonotype was counted many times. V usage is TRBV7-2 and J usage is TRBJ2-5; TRBD1 is a possible D gene (7 bases). The CDR3 length is 15 residues. Germline CDR1 reads SGHTA; CDR2 reads FQGNSA. V lost 1 base and J lost 7, with 16 bases in between. CDR3 loop: CASSLDTGTAGTQYF. The CDR3 DNA sequence: TGTGCCAGCAGCTTAGATACAGGGACAGCGGGGACCCAGTACTTC.

Many counts were recorded for this clonotype. The J gene is TRBJ2-7, the V gene TRBV2; D is undetermined. The V end was cut by 9 bases, the J end by 5 bases, with 14 bases between. CDR1 is SNHLY and CDR2 is FYNNEI in the germline V gene. There are 12 residues in the CDR3. The CDR3 here is CASLLLINEQYF. CDR3 in DNA: TGTGCCAGTCTCTTGTTGATCAACGAGCAGTACTTC.

This clonotype was seen at least ten times. The chain uses TRBV19 and TRBJ2-5; maybe TRBD1 (6 bases). This CDR3 spans 13 amino acids. CDR1 and CDR2 (germline): LNHDA, SQIVND (reference sequence). Trimming took off 8 bases at V and 5 bases at J, with 15 bases between the two ends. As DNA, the CDR3 is TGTGCCAGTCGCCCCTGGGGGCGGGAGACCCAGTACTTC. Residues: CASRPWGRETQYF.

This clonotype was recorded many times. This sequence joins TRBV30 and TRBJ1-2; D is undetermined. V lost 0 bases and J 4 bases, leaving 6 bases between the germline ends. The CDR3 loop spans 12 amino acids. Germline-derived CDR1 and CDR2 are GTSNPN and SVGIG (reference sequence). The CDR3 nucleotides read TGTGCCTGGAGTGTATACCTCTATGGCTACACCTTC. Translated, it gives CAWSVYLYGYTF.

This clonotype has a count of ten or more. The rearrangement uses TRBV3-1 and TRBJ1-6, with a tentative D call TRBD1 (6 bases). This CDR3 is 15 amino acids long. The germline CDR1 and CDR2 sequences are LGHDT and YNNKEL (reference sequence). Trimming stripped 8 bases from V and 0 bases from J, with 11 bases between. The DNA for the CDR3 is TGTGCCAGCCGGACAGTGAGCTCCTATAATTCACCCCTCCACTTT. It translates to CASRTVSSYNSPLHF.

In this sample, this clonotype turned up many times. Its ends do not fully match the called genes, so a read error is possible. The chain employs TRBV6-5 and TRBJ2-7; 10 bases map to TRBD1. The CDR3 length is 14 residues. Germline CDR1 MNHEY, CDR2 SVGAGI. The CDR3 nucleotides read TGTGCCAGCAGCCCCAGACAGGGGGCGCCTTTAATGTTTTTC. Translating gives CASSPRQGAPLMFF.

In this sample, this clonotype turned up many times. J is TRBJ2-7 and V is TRBV6-1, with D unresolved. From germline, CDR1 is MNHNS and CDR2 SASEGT. CDR3 size: 11 residues. The germline V and J ends were trimmed by 5 bases and 3 bases, with 5 bases remaining between them. The CDR3 DNA is TGTGCCAGCAGTCAAGTCTACGAGCAGTACTTC. This codes for CASSQVYEQYF.

Concerning this clonotype itself: A single base separates this from a much larger clone, so it may be a read error. The chain links TRBV6-1 to TRBJ2-2, with D perhaps matching TRBD2 (6 bases). The CDR3 contains 15 residues. In germline, CDR1 is MNHNS, CDR2 SASEGT. CDR3 nucleotides: TGTGCCAGCAGCTGGGGACCAGAGAACACCGGGGGGCTGTTTTTT. Its translation is CASSWGPENTGGLFF.

In its sample, this clonotype was seen many times. This sequence joins TRBV18 and TRBJ1-2, with 7 bases identical to TRBD1. CDR1 KGHSH and CDR2 LQKENI come from the germline V gene. V dropped 6 bases and J dropped 8; count of bases not matched to a gene: 9. The CDR3 covers 13 residues. In DNA form, the CDR3 reads TGTGCCAGCTCGCCCGGACAGGAGTACGGCTACACCTTC. This gives the protein CASSPGQEYGYTF.

This clonotype was counted only a few times. The chain employs TRBV30 and TRBJ2-5, with 13 bases lining up with TRBD2. The junction had 10 bases not matched to a gene; V was cut back by 1 base and J by 5 bases. The CDR3 loop spans 17 amino acids. Germline V gene data show CDR1 as GTSNPN and CDR2 as SVGIG (reference sequence). CDR3: CAWSAGTSGIGVETQYF. CDR3 nucleotide sequence: TGTGCCTGGAGTGCCGGGACTAGCGGGATTGGGGTTGAGACCCAGTACTTC. Full variable domain (rest looked up from reference TRBV30 and TRBJ2-5): SQTIHQWPATLVQPVGSPLSLECTVEGTSNPNLYWYRQAAGRGLQLLFYSVGIGQISSEVPQNLSASRPQDRQFILSSKKLLLSDSGFYLCAWSAGTSGIGVETQYFGPGTRLLVL.

This clonotype was recorded many times. CDR3 nucleotides: TGTGCCAGCAGTTTATACGGGGCGAGCATGAACACTGAAGCTTTCTTT. This gives the protein CASSLYGASMNTEAFF. The genes are TRBV12-3 or TRBV12-4 and TRBJ1-1, with D perhaps TRBD1 (5 bases). V lost 2 bases and J 0 bases, leaving 13 bases between the germline ends. CDR3 size: 16 residues.

The genes are TRBV29-1 and TRBJ1-1, with D possibly matching TRBD1 (5 bases). The V end was cut by 4 bases, the J end by 1 base, with 10 bases between. Germline V lookup: CDR1 SQVTM, CDR2 ANQGSEA. This CDR3 is 13 amino acids long. The CDR3 spells CSVAAGGNTEAFF. CDR3 nucleotide sequence: TGCAGCGTTGCCGCGGGGGGGAACACTGAAGCTTTCTTT.

This clonotype was counted at least ten times. This chain uses TRBV9 with TRBJ1-6; maybe TRBD1 (5 bases). Trimming shortened V by 3 bases and J by 5 bases, and 12 bases separated the two germline ends. Germline V gene sequence: CDR1 SGDLS, CDR2 YYNGEE. The CDR3 contains 15 residues. The CDR3 DNA follows: TGTGCCAGCAGCGAGGGGCCTTTCCATAATTCACCCCTCCACTTT. Protein sequence: CASSEGPFHNSPLHF. The full variable domain, completed using reference TRBV9 and TRBJ1-6, is DSGVTQTPKHLITATGQRVTLRCSPRSGDLSVYWYQQSLDQGLQFLIQYYNGEERAKGNILERFSAQQFPDLHSELNLSSLELGDSALYFCASSEGPFHNSPLHFGNGTRLTVT.

Ten or more counts support this clonotype. J is TRBJ1-1 and V is TRBV29-1; a weak D match, TRBD1 (5 bases). Deletions cut 1 base from V and 2 bases from J, with 8 bases between. Germline CDR1 reads SQVTM; CDR2 reads ANQGSEA. This CDR3 has 13 amino acids. The CDR3 loop reads CSVEVGPNTEAFF. As DNA, the CDR3 is TGCAGCGTTGAAGTGGGACCTAACACTGAAGCTTTCTTT.

This clonotype was counted many times. The chain is built from TRBV30 and TRBJ1-1; D is unresolved. With 4 bases removed from V and 4 bases from J, the gap between germline ends came to 7 bases. The CDR3 runs to 11 residues. Looked up from germline, CDR1 is GTSNPN and CDR2 is SVGIG (reference sequence). The CDR3 sequence: CAWTPVTEAFF. The CDR3 nucleotides read TGTGCCTGGACGCCAGTCACTGAAGCTTTCTTT.

This clonotype was seen at least ten times. V and J are TRBV10-3 and TRBJ1-1; 8 positions match TRBD1. The CDR3 runs 14 residues. The V segment lost 5 bases and the J segment 0 bases; nucleotides outside the gene matches: 2. Germline CDR1 reads ENHRY; CDR2 reads SYGVKD. Here the CDR3 reads CAISTTGVNTEAFF. CDR3 coding DNA: TGTGCCATCAGTACGACAGGGGTGAACACTGAAGCTTTCTTT.

This clonotype has a count of ten or more. The chain has TRBV20-1 and TRBJ2-7; D remains unclear. Per germline, CDR1 DFQATT and CDR2 SNEGSKA (reference sequence). Trimming stripped 3 bases from V and 1 base from J, with 10 bases between. There are 13 residues in the CDR3. The CDR3 region has the DNA TGCAGTGCTAGTACCGACTGGTCCTACGAGCAGTACTTC. This translates into CSASTDWSYEQYF.

This rearrangement joins TRBV6-1 to TRBJ2-5; D is uncertain. Per germline, CDR1 MNHNS and CDR2 SASEGT. Trimming cost V 4 bases and J 6 bases, with 18 bases left between them. CDR3 length: 15 residues. CDR3 loop: CASSVGHSGSKTQYF. CDR3 DNA: TGTGCCAGCAGTGTGGGCCACTCCGGGTCCAAGACCCAGTACTTC.

This clonotype was observed many times. The chain employs TRBV19 and TRBJ1-1; 9 positions match TRBD1. Germline V gene lookup returns CDR1 LNHDA and CDR2 SQIVND (reference sequence). With 3 bases clipped from V and 1 base from J, the junction kept 0 bases outside the gene matches. CDR3 length: 14 amino acids. CDR3 DNA sequence: TGTGCCAGTAGTATGGGACAGGGGAACACTGAAGCTTTCTTT. It is translated as CASSMGQGNTEAFF.

In this sample, this clonotype turned up many times. This sequence joins TRBV6-1 and TRBJ1-2, with a weak D call TRBD1 (6 bases). The CDR3 contains 14 residues. Germline CDR1 and CDR2: MNHNS and SASEGT. The germline V and J ends were trimmed by 6 bases and 4 bases, with 15 bases remaining between them. The CDR3 sequence is CASRAGQLIYGYTF. The CDR3 DNA reads TGTGCCAGCAGGGCCGGACAGCTAATCTATGGCTACACCTTC.